Ten or more counts support the clone carrying this T cell receptor (beta chain). Authors' methods: Reference gene primer amplification gave nucleated cell count estimates. Here immunoSEQ multiplex PCR was the method, and the copy in TCRdb shows in-frame clones only, minus some. That table is the source of V, J and clone size, and D and trimming were worked out from the DNA. The sample consists of about 120,000 clones, roughly 81% of them appearing once. The sample comes from a study of blood T cell repertoires in COVID-19. Study background: Sources were T cells, B-cell-depleted T cells, or PBMCs; the material itself was cDNA or gDNA.

Per the germline V gene, CDR1 is MNHNY and CDR2 is SVGAGI (reference sequence). The CDR3 contains 14 residues. V lost 4 bases, J lost 0 bases, and 2 bases stayed unmatched. Sequenced input: peripheral blood. The chain couples TRBV6-6 to TRBJ1-1; 7 bases fit TRBD1. The clonotype originates from a human donor in a cohort sampled during active COVID-19. CDR3 DNA sequence: TGTGCCAGCAGTTCCGGGACAGTGAACACTGAAGCTTTCTTT. It specifies CASSSGTVNTEAFF.